This TCR beta chain appears in the sequencing data of a study of blood T cell repertoires in COVID-19. Study in general: Donors in the United States, Italy and Spain gave samples during acute or convalescent COVID-19. The analysed material was cDNA or gDNA that came from T cells, B-cell-depleted T cells, or PBMCs.

Authors' processing steps: Nucleated cell counts were estimated from reference gene primer amplification. TCRdb's table, derived via immunoSEQ multiplex PCR, lists solely in-frame clones and lacks some. V, J and clone size reflect that table, while D and trimming were determined from the DNA. Found here are 250,000 or so clones, roughly 84% of them singletons; the top ten hold 1.5% to 1.7%. The CDR3 consists of 20 residues. This chain links TRBV21-1 with TRBJ2-3; the table assigns TRBD2, which was not confirmed against the DNA. TRBV21-1 is assigned pseudogene status. The sample taken for sequencing was peripheral blood. This receptor was taken from a middle-aged woman who had recovered from COVID-19. The CDR3 DNA is TGTGCCAGCAGCTCTCGGACTAGCGGGGGGCCCGGAGTAAGCACAGATACGCAGTATTTT. This translates into CASSSRTSGGPGVSTDTQYF.